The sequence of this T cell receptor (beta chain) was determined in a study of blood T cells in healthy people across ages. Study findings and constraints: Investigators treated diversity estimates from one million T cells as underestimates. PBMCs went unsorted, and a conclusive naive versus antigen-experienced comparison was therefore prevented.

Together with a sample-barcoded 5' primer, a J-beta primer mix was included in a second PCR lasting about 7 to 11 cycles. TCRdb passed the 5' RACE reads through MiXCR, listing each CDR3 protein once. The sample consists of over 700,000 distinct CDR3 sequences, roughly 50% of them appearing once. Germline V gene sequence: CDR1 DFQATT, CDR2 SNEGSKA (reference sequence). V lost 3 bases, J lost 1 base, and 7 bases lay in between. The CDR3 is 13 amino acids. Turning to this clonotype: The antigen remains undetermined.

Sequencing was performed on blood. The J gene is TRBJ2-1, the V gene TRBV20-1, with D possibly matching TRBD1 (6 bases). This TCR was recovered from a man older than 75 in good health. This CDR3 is CSASRGSYNEQFF. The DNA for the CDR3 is TGCAGTGCTAGTAGGGGGTCCTACAATGAGCAGTTCTTC.